This T cell receptor beta chain was observed in a study of blood T cells in healthy people across ages. Findings of the study overall: Long-lived and aged donors differed, with more naive CD4+ cells and higher diversity in the long-lived.

Concerning this clonotype itself: The target antigen is unknown.

Total RNA extraction produced at least 6 micrograms (per sample) for the study. A second about 7 to 12 cycle PCR used barcoded and J-beta primers. The yield of each sample was at least 2.5 million CDR3-containing paired-end reads. TCRdb reanalysed the 5' RACE reads using MiXCR and keeps one entry per CDR3 protein. The sample yields roughly 1.4 million distinct CDR3 sequences, 59% seen once. This TCR was sampled from a man younger than 35 in good health. Sequencing was carried out using blood.

The CDR3 sequence: CASGSLGTGTYEQYF. The CDR3 DNA sequence: TGTGCTAGTGGTTCCCTCGGGACAGGGACCTACGAGCAGTACTTC. J is TRBJ2-7 and V is TRBV12-5, with 9 bases fitting TRBD1. V was clipped by 4 bases and J by 2 bases; unmatched bases: 6. The CDR3 length is 15 residues. Germline values: CDR1 LGHNT, CDR2 FRNRAP.